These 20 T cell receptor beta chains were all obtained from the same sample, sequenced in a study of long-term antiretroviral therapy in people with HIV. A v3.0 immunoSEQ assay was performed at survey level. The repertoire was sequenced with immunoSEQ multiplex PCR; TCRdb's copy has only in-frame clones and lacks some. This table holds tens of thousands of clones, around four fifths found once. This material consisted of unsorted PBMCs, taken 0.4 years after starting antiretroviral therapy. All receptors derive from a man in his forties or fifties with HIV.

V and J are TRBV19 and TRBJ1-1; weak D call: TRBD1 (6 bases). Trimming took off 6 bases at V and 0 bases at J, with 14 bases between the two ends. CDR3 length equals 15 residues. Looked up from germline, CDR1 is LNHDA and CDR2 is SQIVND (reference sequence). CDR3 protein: CASSPDRVLNTEAFF. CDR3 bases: TGTGCCAGTAGCCCGGACAGAGTCCTGAACACTGAAGCTTTCTTT.

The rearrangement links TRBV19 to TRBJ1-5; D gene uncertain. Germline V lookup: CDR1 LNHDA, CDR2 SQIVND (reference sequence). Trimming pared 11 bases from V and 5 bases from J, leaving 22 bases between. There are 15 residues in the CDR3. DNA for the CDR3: TGTGCCTCCTCCTACACTACCGGCCGTTATCAGCCCCAGCATTTT. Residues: CASSYTTGRYQPQHF. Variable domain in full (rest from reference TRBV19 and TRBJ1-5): DGGITQSPKYLFRKEGQNVTLSCEQNLNHDAMYWYRQDPGQGLRLIYYSQIVNDFQKGDIAEGYSVSREKKESFPLTVTSAQKNPTAFYLCASSYTTGRYQPQHFGDGTRLSIL.

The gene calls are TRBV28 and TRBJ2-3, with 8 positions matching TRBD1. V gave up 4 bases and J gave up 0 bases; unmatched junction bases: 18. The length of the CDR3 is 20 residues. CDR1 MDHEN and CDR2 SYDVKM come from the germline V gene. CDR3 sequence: CASSSYETLGQGESTDTQYF. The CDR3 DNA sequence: TGTGCCAGCAGTTCGTACGAAACTTTAGGACAGGGTGAAAGCACAGATACGCAGTATTTT.

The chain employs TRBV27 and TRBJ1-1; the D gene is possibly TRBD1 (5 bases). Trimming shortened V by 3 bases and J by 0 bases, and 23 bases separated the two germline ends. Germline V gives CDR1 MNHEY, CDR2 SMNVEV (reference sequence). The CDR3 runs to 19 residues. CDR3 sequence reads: CASSLRAQGRVFMNTEAFF. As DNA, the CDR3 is TGTGCCAGCAGTTTGAGAGCTCAGGGTAGGGTATTTATGAACACTGAAGCTTTCTTT.

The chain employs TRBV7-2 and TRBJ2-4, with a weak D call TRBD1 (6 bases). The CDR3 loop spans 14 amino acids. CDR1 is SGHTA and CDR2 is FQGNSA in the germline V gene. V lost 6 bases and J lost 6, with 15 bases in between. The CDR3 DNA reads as TGTGCCAGCAGTTTCGGACAGTCCAGAAACATTCAGTACTTC. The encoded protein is CASSFGQSRNIQYF.

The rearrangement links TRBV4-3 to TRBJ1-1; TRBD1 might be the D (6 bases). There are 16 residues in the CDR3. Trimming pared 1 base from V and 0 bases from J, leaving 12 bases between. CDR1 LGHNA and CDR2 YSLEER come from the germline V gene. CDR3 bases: TGCGCCAGCAGCCAAGTAGGGGGGGCGATGAACACTGAAGCTTTCTTT. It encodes CASSQVGGAMNTEAFF.

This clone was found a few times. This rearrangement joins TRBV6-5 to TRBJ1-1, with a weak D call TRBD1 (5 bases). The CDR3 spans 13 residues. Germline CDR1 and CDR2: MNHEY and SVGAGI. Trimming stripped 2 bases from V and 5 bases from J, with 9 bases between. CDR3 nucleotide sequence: TGTGCCAGCAGTTACGGGGACCGAACTGAAGCTTTCTTT. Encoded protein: CASSYGDRTEAFF.

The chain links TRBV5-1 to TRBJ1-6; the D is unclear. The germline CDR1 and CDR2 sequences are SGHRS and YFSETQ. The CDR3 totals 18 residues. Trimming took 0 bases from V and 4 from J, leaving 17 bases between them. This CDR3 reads CASSLGRQGLPYNSPLHF. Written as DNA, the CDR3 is TGCGCCAGCAGCTTGGGGCGACAAGGTCTTCCTTATAATTCACCCCTCCACTTT. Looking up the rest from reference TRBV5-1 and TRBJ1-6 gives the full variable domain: KAGVTQTPRYLIKTRGQQVTLSCSPISGHRSVSWYQQTPGQGLQFLFEYFSETQRNKGNFPGRFSGRQFSNSRSEMNVSTLELGDSALYLCASSLGRQGLPYNSPLHFGNGTRLTVT.

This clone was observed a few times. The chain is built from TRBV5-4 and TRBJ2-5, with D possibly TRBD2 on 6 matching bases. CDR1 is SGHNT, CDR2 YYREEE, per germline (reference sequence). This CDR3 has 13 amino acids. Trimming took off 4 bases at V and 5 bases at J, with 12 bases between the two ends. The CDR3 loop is CASSTPGEETQYF. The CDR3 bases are TGTGCCAGCAGCACCCCGGGGGAGGAGACCCAGTACTTC.

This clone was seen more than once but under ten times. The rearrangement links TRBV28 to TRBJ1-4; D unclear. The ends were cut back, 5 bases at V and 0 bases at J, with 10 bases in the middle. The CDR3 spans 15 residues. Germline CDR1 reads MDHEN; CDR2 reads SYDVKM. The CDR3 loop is CASSTGSATNEKLFF. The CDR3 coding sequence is TGTGCCAGCAGTACGGGGTCTGCAACTAATGAAAAACTGTTTTTT.

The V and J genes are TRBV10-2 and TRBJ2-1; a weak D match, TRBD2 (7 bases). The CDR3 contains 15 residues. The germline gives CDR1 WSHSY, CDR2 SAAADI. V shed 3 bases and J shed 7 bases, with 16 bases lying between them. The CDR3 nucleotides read TGCGCCAGCAGTGATTCGGGGGGAGGGGGAAATGAGCAGTTCTTC. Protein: CASSDSGGGGNEQFF.

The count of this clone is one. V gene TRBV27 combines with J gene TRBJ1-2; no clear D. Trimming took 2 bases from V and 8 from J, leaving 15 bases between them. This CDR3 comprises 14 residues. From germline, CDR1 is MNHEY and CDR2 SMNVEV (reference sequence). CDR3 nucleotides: TGTGCCAGCAGTTTAAAAGGGCCCGGAGGCGGCTACACCTTC. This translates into CASSLKGPGGGYTF.

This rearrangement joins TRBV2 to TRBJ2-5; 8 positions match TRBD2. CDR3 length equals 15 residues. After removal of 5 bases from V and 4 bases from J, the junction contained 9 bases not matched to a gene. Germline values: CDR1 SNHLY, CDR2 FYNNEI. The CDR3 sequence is CASSPNGGARETQYF. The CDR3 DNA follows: TGTGCCAGCAGTCCCAACGGGGGGGCCCGAGAGACCCAGTACTTC.

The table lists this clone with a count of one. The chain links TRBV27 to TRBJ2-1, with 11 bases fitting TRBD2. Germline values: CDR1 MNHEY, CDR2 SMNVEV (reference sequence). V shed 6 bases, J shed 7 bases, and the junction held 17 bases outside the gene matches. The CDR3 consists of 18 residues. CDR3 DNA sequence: TGTGCCAGCAGAAGATCGACTGGAAGACTAGCGGGGTGGAATGAGCAGTTCTTC. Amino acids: CASRRSTGRLAGWNEQFF.

The CDR3 protein is CASSFRRNTEAFF. The CDR3 DNA sequence: TGTGCCAGCAGCTTTAGGAGGAACACTGAAGCTTTCTTT. The chain recombines TRBV5-5 with TRBJ1-1; D call uncertain. This CDR3 is 13 amino acids long. V lost 2 bases to trimming and J lost 1 base, with 6 bases between them. Germline V gene sequence: CDR1 SGHKS, CDR2 YYEKEE (reference sequence).

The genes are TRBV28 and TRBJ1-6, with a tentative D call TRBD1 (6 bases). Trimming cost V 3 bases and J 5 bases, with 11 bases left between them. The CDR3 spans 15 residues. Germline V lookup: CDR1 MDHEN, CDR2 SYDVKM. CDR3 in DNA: TGTGCCAGCAGTTTGTCCGGACAGAATAATTCACCCCTCCACTTT. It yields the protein CASSLSGQNNSPLHF.

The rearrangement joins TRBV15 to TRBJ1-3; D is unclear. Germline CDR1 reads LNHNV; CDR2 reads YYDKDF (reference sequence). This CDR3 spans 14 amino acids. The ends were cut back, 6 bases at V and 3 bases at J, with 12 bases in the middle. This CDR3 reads CATRARVDGNTIYF. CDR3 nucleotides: TGTGCCACCAGAGCGAGGGTAGATGGAAACACCATATATTTT.

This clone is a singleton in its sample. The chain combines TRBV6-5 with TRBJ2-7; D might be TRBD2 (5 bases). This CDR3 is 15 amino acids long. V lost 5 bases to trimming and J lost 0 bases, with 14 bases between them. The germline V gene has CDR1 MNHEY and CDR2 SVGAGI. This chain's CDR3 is CASSLAGWTSYEQYF. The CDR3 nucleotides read TGTGCCAGCAGTCTAGCAGGATGGACCTCCTACGAGCAGTACTTC.

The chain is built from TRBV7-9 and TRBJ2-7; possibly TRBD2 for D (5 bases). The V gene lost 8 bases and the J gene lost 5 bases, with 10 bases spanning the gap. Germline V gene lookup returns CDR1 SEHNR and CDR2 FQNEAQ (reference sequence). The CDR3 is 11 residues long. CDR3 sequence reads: CASRLADEQYF. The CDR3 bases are TGTGCCAGCCGCCTAGCAGACGAGCAGTACTTC. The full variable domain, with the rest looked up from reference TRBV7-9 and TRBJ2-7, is DTGVSQNPRHKITKRGQNVTFRCDPISEHNRLYWYRQTLGQGPEFLTYFQNEAQLEKSRLLSDRFSAERPKGSFSTLEIQRTEQGDSAMYLCASRLADEQYFGPGTRLTVT.

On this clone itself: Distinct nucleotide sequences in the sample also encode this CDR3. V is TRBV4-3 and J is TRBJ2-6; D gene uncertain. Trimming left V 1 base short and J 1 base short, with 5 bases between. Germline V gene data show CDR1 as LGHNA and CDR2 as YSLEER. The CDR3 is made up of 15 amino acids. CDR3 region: CASSQGVSGANVLTF. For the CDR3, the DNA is TGCGCCAGCAGCCAAGGAGTTTCTGGGGCCAACGTCCTGACTTTC.